This TCR beta chain comes out of a study of blood T cell repertoires in COVID-19. Turning to the study itself: The United States, Italy and Spain supplied acute and convalescent COVID-19 samples. From T cells, B-cell-depleted T cells, or PBMCs came the material, which was cDNA or gDNA.

Per the original data handling: Researchers report that nucleated cell counts were estimated from reference gene primer amplification. Profiling relied on immunoSEQ multiplex PCR, and the TCRdb table lists in-frame clones only, not all of them. V and J calls plus clone size are reproduced from that table; the DNA served to infer D and trimming. The sample lists roughly 83,000 clones, more than 75% occurring once. V shed 5 bases and J shed 1 base, with 14 bases lying between them. The CDR3 extends over 15 amino acids. Germline CDR1 reads MDHEN; CDR2 reads SYDVKM. This clone appeared a single time. The receptor was isolated from a man aged 45-65 years with active COVID-19. This rearrangement joins TRBV28 to TRBJ1-2; possibly TRBD1 for D (5 bases). The sample consisted of peripheral blood. DNA of the CDR3: TGTGCCAGCAGTCCGGGGACGGGACTTAACTATGGCTACACCTTC. Translation: CASSPGTGLNYGYTF.